These 9 T cell receptor beta chains were all obtained from the same sample, sequenced in a study of shared clonotypes between healthy human individuals. Only CD45RO-negative cells positively selected for CCR7 counted as naive CD8 cells, so terminally differentiated effector memory CD45RA+ cells were excluded. TCRdb's copy holds only in-frame clones and misses some; the assay was immunoSEQ multiplex PCR. The sample records 1.5 million to 2.5 million clones, 85% to 95% being singletons. The sequenced material came from naive CD8+ T cells sorted from blood. These receptors all stem from a man aged 18-30 years in good health.

This chain connects TRBV7-9 to TRBJ1-1; tentatively, D is TRBD1 (5 bases). The germline V gene encodes CDR1 SEHNR and CDR2 FQNEAQ (reference sequence). Trimming left V 5 bases short and J 1 base short, with 20 bases between. The CDR3 has 17 residues. DNA for the CDR3: TGTGCCAGCAGCGCAATTGGGGACCCCAGAAAGAACACTGAAGCTTTCTTT. This translates into CASSAIGDPRKNTEAFF. Using reference TRBV7-9 and TRBJ1-1 for the parts outside the CDR3, the full variable domain is DTGVSQNPRHKITKRGQNVTFRCDPISEHNRLYWYRQTLGQGPEFLTYFQNEAQLEKSRLLSDRFSAERPKGSFSTLEIQRTEQGDSAMYLCASSAIGDPRKNTEAFFGQGTRLTVV.

The chain joins TRBV27 to TRBJ1-4; 7 bases line up with TRBD1. Germline V gene lookup returns CDR1 MNHEY and CDR2 SMNVEV (reference sequence). The CDR3 has 14 residues. V shed 6 bases and J 4 bases; nucleotides not matched to a gene: 5. CDR3 DNA: TGTGCCAGCAGGGAAAGGGACAGTAATGAAAAACTGTTTTTT. Translation: CASRERDSNEKLFF. Together with reference TRBV27 and TRBJ1-4, the CDR3 gives the full variable domain: EAQVTQNPRYLITVTGKKLTVTCSQNMNHEYMSWYRQDPGLGLRQIYYSMNVEVTDKGDVPEGYKVSRKEKRNFPLILESPSPNQTSLYFCASRERDSNEKLFFGSGTQLSVL.

This clone appeared once. The chain couples TRBV5-6 to TRBJ2-3; D gene ambiguous. V was trimmed by 0 bases and J by 3 bases, leaving 8 bases between them. The CDR3 covers 14 residues. In germline, CDR1 is SGHDT, CDR2 YYEEEE. In nucleotides, the CDR3 is TGTGCCAGCAGCTTGGTACAGTTAACAGATACGCAGTATTTT. It encodes CASSLVQLTDTQYF.

A note on this clone: The sample has other DNA sequences that encode this CDR3 too. The chain recombines TRBV27 with TRBJ2-7; D is perhaps TRBD2 (6 bases). This CDR3 has 13 amino acids. V was trimmed by 6 bases and J by 4 bases, leaving 13 bases between them. The germline gives CDR1 MNHEY, CDR2 SMNVEV (reference sequence). CDR3 in amino acids: CASSPGTGYEQYF. Written as DNA, the CDR3 is TGTGCCAGCAGCCCCGGGACTGGGTACGAGCAGTACTTC.

V usage is TRBV13 and J usage is TRBJ2-7; D might be TRBD1 (5 bases). Germline CDR1 is PRHDT and CDR2 is FYEKMQ (reference sequence). The CDR3 is 15 residues long. Trimming took 1 base from V and 3 from J, leaving 13 bases between them. CDR3 bases: TGTGCCAGCAGCTTAGTCCAGGGAAACTACTACGAGCAGTACTTC. It translates to CASSLVQGNYYEQYF.

The count of this clone is one. V and J are TRBV4-1 and TRBJ2-1; possible D gene TRBD2, 8 bases. The V and J ends lost 0 bases and 4 bases respectively, with 19 bases between them. Germline values: CDR1 MGHRA, CDR2 YSYEKL. The CDR3 has 18 residues. The CDR3 DNA reads as TGCGCCAGCAGCCAAGAATGGCGGGGGGCAGGGGGTTACAATGAGCAGTTCTTC. Translated, it gives CASSQEWRGAGGYNEQFF.

The chain joins TRBV6-5 to TRBJ2-3; 11 positions match TRBD2. This CDR3 region has 16 residues. Germline-derived CDR1 and CDR2 are MNHEY and SVGAGI. V lost 2 bases, J lost 4 bases, and 5 bases stayed unmatched. This chain's CDR3 is CASSYLAGGVADTQYF. DNA of the CDR3: TGTGCCAGCAGTTACCTAGCGGGGGGCGTGGCAGATACGCAGTATTTT.

This chain uses TRBV13 with TRBJ2-7; possibly TRBD2 for D (5 bases). The V gene's germline CDR1 is PRHDT and CDR2 FYEKMQ (reference sequence). The CDR3 runs 15 residues. V gave up 0 bases and J gave up 2 bases, with 11 bases separating them. The CDR3 DNA follows: TGTGCCAGCAGCTTAGGCGCTAGCCGGGCCTACGAGCAGTACTTC. Its translation: CASSLGASRAYEQYF.

In nucleotides, the CDR3 is TGCGCCAGCAGCTTGGTAGTGAATGAGCAGTTCTTC. Residues: CASSLVVNEQFF. The J gene is TRBJ2-1, the V gene TRBV5-1; D not certain. This CDR3 is built from 12 residues. Trimming stripped 0 bases from V and 7 bases from J, with 5 bases between. Germline V gives CDR1 SGHRS, CDR2 YFSETQ.